This passage covers 17 T cell receptor beta chains from one sample sequenced in a study of T cells in Graves' hyperthyroidism and ophthalmopathy. Amplification of TCR beta CDR3 regions used RNA as the template. The HTBI primer set drove a first-round RT-PCR of the TCR CDR3. TCRdb independently ran MiXCR on the multiplex PCR reads; one entry per CDR3 protein. Of approximately 500,000 distinct CDR3 sequences listed, more than 45% are singletons. Sample: peripheral blood or thyroid tissue (not recorded which). The receptors originated from a woman aged 18-29 years with Graves' hyperthyroidism.

The chain uses TRBV7-9 and TRBJ2-3; TRBD2 aligns across 8 bases. Trimming removed 0 bases from V and 11 bases from J; junction bases left unmatched: 13. Germline V lookup: CDR1 SEHNR, CDR2 FQNEAQ (reference sequence). The CDR3 is made up of 16 amino acids. The CDR3 is CASSLAWLAGPNEQYF. The CDR3, as DNA: TGTGCCAGCAGCTTAGCGTGGCTAGCGGGCCCGAATGAGCAGTATTTT.

The genes are TRBV7-2 and TRBJ2-6, with 11 nucleotides matching TRBD2. V lost 6 bases, J lost 4 bases, and 14 bases stayed unmatched. This CDR3 contains 19 residues. Germline CDR1 is SGHTA and CDR2 is FQGNSA. DNA of the CDR3: TGTGCCAGCAGACTTGGACTAGCGGGTTCCTCCTGGGGGGCCAACGTCCTGACTTTC. Its translation is CASRLGLAGSSWGANVLTF. The full variable domain, rest sourced from reference TRBV7-2 and TRBJ2-6, is GAGVSQSPSNKVTEKGKDVELRCDPISGHTALYWYRQSLGQGLEFLIYFQGNSAPDKSGLPSDRFSAERTGGSVSTLTIQRTQQEDSAVYLCASRLGLAGSSWGANVLTFGAGSRLTVL.

In its sample, this clonotype was seen many times. The chain carries TRBV12-5 and TRBJ2-5; 15 nucleotides line up with TRBD2. This CDR3 is 17 amino acids long. CDR1 is LGHNT, CDR2 FRNRAP, per germline. V shed 6 bases and J 2 bases; nucleotides not matched to a gene: 7. CDR3 sequence (DNA): TGTGCTAGTGGCCGGGGACTAGCGGGAGGCACACAAGAGACCCAGTACTTC. It translates to CASGRGLAGGTQETQYF.

In this sample, this clonotype turned up many times. CDR3 sequence (DNA): TGTGCCAGCAGCTTAGCCACAGGGGGTGAAGCTTTCTTT. This translates into CASSLATGGEAFF. V usage is TRBV7-6 and J usage is TRBJ1-1; 8 bases agree with TRBD1. This CDR3 comprises 13 residues. Germline V CDR1 and CDR2: SGHVS, FNYEAQ. V lost 0 bases to trimming and J lost 7 bases; unmatched junction nucleotides: 1.

The chain uses TRBV29-1 and TRBJ2-7, with 12 bases fitting TRBD2. The CDR3 runs to 14 residues. Trimming cost V 8 bases and J 3 bases; bases outside gene matches: 8. Germline V gene data show CDR1 as SQVTM and CDR2 as ANQGSEA. The CDR3 loop is CSIRGTSGLYEQYF. The CDR3 bases are TGCAGCATCCGCGGGACTAGCGGGCTCTACGAGCAGTACTTC.

This clonotype appeared once. The rearrangement joins TRBV7-3 to TRBJ1-2; D unresolved. Trimming shortened V by 3 bases and J by 8 bases, and 16 bases separated the two germline ends. Germline V CDR1 and CDR2: SGHTA, FQGTGA. This CDR3 spans 14 amino acids. The DNA of the CDR3 is TGTGCCAGCAGCTTGCGCCGGAGGGAAAGGGGCTACACCTTC. Translated, it gives CASSLRRRERGYTF.

The chain is built from TRBV12-5 and TRBJ2-2; D might be TRBD1 (5 bases). Germline CDR1 LGHNT, CDR2 FRNRAP. V dropped 11 bases and J dropped 3 bases, with 16 bases sitting between them. The CDR3 contains 14 residues. CDR3 loop: CAGWAGSDTGELFF. The CDR3 DNA is TGTGCTGGGTGGGCAGGGTCGGACACCGGGGAGCTGTTTTTT.

The chain combines TRBV13 with TRBJ2-7; 10 bases are a match to TRBD2. The V gene end was trimmed by 0 bases and the J gene end by 6 bases; junction bases not matched to a gene: 8. The length of the CDR3 is 16 residues. CDR1 and CDR2 (germline): PRHDT, FYEKMQ (reference sequence). CDR3: CASSLGLAGVLSEQYF. The CDR3 nucleotides are TGTGCCAGCAGCTTAGGGCTAGCGGGAGTGCTTAGCGAGCAGTACTTC.

V usage is TRBV10-3 and J usage is TRBJ2-2, with unresolved D. Trimming stripped 8 bases from V and 6 bases from J, with 7 bases between. The CDR3 consists of 11 residues. CDR1 and CDR2 from the germline V gene are ENHRY and SYGVKD. CDR3 in DNA: TGTGCCATCGGTGGGGCCGGGGAGCTGTTTTTT. The encoded protein is CAIGGAGELFF.

The chain joins TRBV25-1 to TRBJ1-4; D call uncertain. The CDR3 has 17 amino acids. The V gene lost 4 bases and the J gene lost 0 bases, with 15 bases spanning the gap. Germline V gives CDR1 MGHDK, CDR2 SYGVNS. CDR3 sequence (DNA): TGTGCCAGCAGTGCTAGAGGACGAACTGCAACTAATGAAAAACTGTTTTTT. Its translation is CASSARGRTATNEKLFF.

This clonotype was observed at least ten times. The V gene is TRBV20-1, the J gene TRBJ2-7; a weak D match, TRBD2 (6 bases). CDR1 and CDR2 from the germline V gene are DFQATT and SNEGSKA (reference sequence). This CDR3 is 11 amino acids long. V was shortened by 4 bases and J by 7 bases, with 11 bases between the two germline ends. The CDR3 loop reads CSAKSSDEQYF. For the CDR3, the DNA is TGCAGTGCTAAGTCTAGCGATGAGCAGTACTTC.

This clonotype has ten or more counts. The V call is TRBV2, the J call TRBJ1-2; TRBD1 aligns across 8 bases. CDR1 is SNHLY and CDR2 is FYNNEI in the germline V gene. Losses at the gene ends were 0 bases for V and 4 bases for J; bases not matched to a gene: 4. The CDR3 has 15 residues. The CDR3 here is CASSEATGVGYGYTF. As DNA, the CDR3 is TGTGCCAGCAGTGAAGCGACAGGGGTCGGCTATGGCTACACCTTC.

About this clonotype: The DNA is left out, because the CDR3 cannot be placed on it with certainty; the CDR3 is given as TCRdb lists it. The chain joins TRBV5-1 to TRBJ2-7; the table's D call, TRBD1, has no DNA check behind it. The CDR3 contains 20 residues when both ends are counted. In germline, CDR1 is SGHRS, CDR2 YFSETQ. The CDR3 here is CASSFYICSASGGDGYEQYF.

The chain uses TRBV3-1 and TRBJ2-7, with TRBD2 matching over 11 bases. Germline lookup yields CDR1 LGHDT and CDR2 YNNKEL (reference sequence). The V gene end was trimmed by 1 base and the J gene end by 3 bases; junction bases not matched to a gene: 2. There are 15 residues in the CDR3. The CDR3 reads CASSQGTSGFYEQYF. CDR3 nucleotide sequence: TGTGCCAGCAGCCAAGGGACTAGCGGGTTCTACGAGCAGTACTTC.

Notes on this clonotype: A much larger clone sits a single nucleotide away, making a read error possible. This sequence joins TRBV19 and TRBJ1-5; D not resolved. V dropped 3 bases and J dropped 6 bases, with 15 bases sitting between them. This CDR3 is built from 15 residues. The germline gives CDR1 LNHDA, CDR2 SQIVND (reference sequence). The CDR3 region has the DNA TGTGCCAGTAGTATGGGGTTCCAAGGCAGTCAGCCCCAGCATTTT. Translating gives CASSMGFQGSQPQHF.

The V call is TRBV19, the J call TRBJ1-2, with D tentatively TRBD1 (6 bases). Per germline, CDR1 LNHDA and CDR2 SQIVND (reference sequence). The length of the CDR3 is 13 residues. The ends were cut back, 3 bases at V and 8 bases at J, with 13 bases in the middle. The CDR3 sequence: CASSISGGAGYTF. The CDR3 DNA sequence: TGTGCCAGTAGTATCTCGGGGGGCGCAGGCTACACCTTC. Looking up the rest from reference TRBV19 and TRBJ1-2 gives the full variable domain: DGGITQSPKYLFRKEGQNVTLSCEQNLNHDAMYWYRQDPGQGLRLIYYSQIVNDFQKGDIAEGYSVSREKKESFPLTVTSAQKNPTAFYLCASSISGGAGYTFGSGTRLTVV.

V usage is TRBV29-1 and J usage is TRBJ2-2; 11 bases map to TRBD2. The CDR3 length is 14 residues. Germline V gene lookup returns CDR1 SQVTM and CDR2 ANQGSEA. V dropped 1 base and J dropped 7; count of bases not matched to a gene: 2. In DNA form, the CDR3 reads TGCAGCGTTGAAGTCGGACTAGCGGGCGGGGAGCTGTTTTTT. This sequence encodes CSVEVGLAGGELFF.